This T cell receptor beta chain appears in the sequencing data of a study of T cell responses to AZD1222 COVID-19 vaccine. Study observations and caveats: Clonal diversity was possibly underestimated, and the donors were mostly white British, with more females. Nearly half of spike-specific TCRs reportedly target unmutated variant regions. Seropositive at baseline were only a handful of AZD1222 recipients. There were vaccine-associated CD4 TCRs across spike, dominant at 160-218 and 743-854.

Assay used: immunoSEQ multiplex PCR; TCRdb lists only in-frame clones, some missing. The repertoire includes 150,000 to 250,000 clones, about nine tenths of them detected once, and nearly 3.5% sits in the top ten. Regarding this clone: The antigen is undetermined.

Trimming removed 8 bases from V and 1 base from J, with 11 bases in between. Per germline, CDR1 MNHEY and CDR2 SVGAGI. The CDR3 sequence is 13 residues long. This sample comprised peripheral blood, obtained 28 days after the second AZD1222 dose. The rearrangement joins TRBV6-5 to TRBJ1-2; D may be TRBD1 (5 bases). This TCR was recovered from an adult who received the AZD1222 COVID-19 vaccine. CDR3 amino acids: CASGAGINYGYTF. In DNA, the CDR3 is TGTGCCAGCGGGGCAGGGATTAACTATGGCTACACCTTC.